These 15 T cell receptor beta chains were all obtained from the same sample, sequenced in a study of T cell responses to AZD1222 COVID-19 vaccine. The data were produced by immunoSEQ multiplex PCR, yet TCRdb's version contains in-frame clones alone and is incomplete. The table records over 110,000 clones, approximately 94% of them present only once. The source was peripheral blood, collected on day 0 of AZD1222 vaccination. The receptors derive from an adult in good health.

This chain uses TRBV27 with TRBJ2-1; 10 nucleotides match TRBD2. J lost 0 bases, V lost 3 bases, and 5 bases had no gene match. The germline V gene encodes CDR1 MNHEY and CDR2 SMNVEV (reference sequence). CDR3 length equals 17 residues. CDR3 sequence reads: CASSLGASGSSYNEQFF. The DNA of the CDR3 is TGTGCCAGCAGTTTGGGCGCTAGCGGGAGCTCCTACAATGAGCAGTTCTTC.

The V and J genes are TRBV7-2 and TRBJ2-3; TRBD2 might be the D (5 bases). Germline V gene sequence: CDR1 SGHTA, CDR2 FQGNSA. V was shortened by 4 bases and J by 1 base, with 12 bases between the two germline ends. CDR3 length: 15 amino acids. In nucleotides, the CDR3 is TGTGCCAGCAGCTCTCTTGTCGGGGGCACAGATACGCAGTATTTT. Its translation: CASSSLVGGTDTQYF.

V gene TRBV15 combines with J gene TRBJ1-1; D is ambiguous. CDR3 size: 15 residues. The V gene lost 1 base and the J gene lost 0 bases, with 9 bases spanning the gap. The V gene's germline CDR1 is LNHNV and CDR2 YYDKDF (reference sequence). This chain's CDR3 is CATSRAAGMNTEAFF. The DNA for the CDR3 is TGTGCCACCAGCAGAGCGGCGGGTATGAACACTGAAGCTTTCTTT. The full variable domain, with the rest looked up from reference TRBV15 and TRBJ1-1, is DAMVIQNPRYQVTQFGKPVTLSCSQTLNHNVMYWYQQKSSQAPKLLFHYYDKDFNNEADTPDNFQSRRPNTSFCFLDIRSPGLGDTAMYLCATSRAAGMNTEAFFGQGTRLTVV.

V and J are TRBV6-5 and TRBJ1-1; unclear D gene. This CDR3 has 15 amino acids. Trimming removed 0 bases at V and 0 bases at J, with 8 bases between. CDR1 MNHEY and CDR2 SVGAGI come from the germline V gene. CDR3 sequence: CASSYSGSMNTEAFF. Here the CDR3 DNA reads TGTGCCAGCAGTTACTCTGGCAGTATGAACACTGAAGCTTTCTTT.

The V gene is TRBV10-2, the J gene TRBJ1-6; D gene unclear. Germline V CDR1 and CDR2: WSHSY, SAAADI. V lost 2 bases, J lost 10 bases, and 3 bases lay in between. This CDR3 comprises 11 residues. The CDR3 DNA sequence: TGCGCCAGCAGTGAGGGGTCACCCCTCCACTTT. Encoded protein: CASSEGSPLHF.

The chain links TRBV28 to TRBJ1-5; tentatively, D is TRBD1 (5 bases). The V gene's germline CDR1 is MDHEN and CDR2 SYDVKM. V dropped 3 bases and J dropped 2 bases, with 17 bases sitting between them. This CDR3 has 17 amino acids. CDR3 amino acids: CASSLIGGGSGNQPQHF. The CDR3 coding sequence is TGTGCCAGCAGTTTGATCGGGGGTGGATCGGGCAATCAGCCCCAGCATTTT.

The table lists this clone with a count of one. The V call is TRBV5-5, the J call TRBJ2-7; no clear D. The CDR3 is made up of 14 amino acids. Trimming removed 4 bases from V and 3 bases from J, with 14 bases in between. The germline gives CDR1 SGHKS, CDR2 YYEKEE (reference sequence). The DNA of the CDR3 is TGTGCCAGCAGCCACGGAAGTATCCGCTACGAGCAGTACTTC. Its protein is CASSHGSIRYEQYF.

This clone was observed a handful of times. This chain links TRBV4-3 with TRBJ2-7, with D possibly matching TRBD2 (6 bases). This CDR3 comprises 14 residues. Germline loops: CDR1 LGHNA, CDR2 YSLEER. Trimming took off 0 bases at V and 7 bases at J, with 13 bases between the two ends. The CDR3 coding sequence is TGCGCCAGCAGCCAAGACCCTAGCGTGGGTGAGCAGTACTTC. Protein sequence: CASSQDPSVGEQYF.

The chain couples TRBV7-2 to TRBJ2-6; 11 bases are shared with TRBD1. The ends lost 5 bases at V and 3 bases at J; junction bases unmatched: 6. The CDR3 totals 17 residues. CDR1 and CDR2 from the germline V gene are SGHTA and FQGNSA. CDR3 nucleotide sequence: TGTGCCAGCAGCAACGGACAGGGGGCACGTGGGGCCAACGTCCTGACTTTC. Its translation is CASSNGQGARGANVLTF.

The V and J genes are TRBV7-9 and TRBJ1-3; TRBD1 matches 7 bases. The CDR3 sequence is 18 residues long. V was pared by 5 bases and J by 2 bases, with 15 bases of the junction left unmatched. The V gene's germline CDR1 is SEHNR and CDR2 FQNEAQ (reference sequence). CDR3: CASSPDRQGALPGNTIYF. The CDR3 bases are TGTGCCAGCAGCCCAGACCGACAGGGAGCGTTGCCTGGAAACACCATATATTTT.

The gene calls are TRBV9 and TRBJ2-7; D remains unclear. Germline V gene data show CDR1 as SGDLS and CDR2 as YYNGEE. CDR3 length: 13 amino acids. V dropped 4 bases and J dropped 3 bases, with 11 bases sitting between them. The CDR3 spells CASSLRIDYEQYF. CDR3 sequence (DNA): TGTGCCAGCAGCCTGAGGATCGACTACGAGCAGTACTTC.

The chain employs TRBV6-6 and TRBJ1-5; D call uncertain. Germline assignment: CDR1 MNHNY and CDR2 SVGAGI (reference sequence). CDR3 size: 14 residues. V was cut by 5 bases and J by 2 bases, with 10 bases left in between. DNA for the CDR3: TGTGCCAGCAGTCGTACGACTGGCAATCAGCCCCAGCATTTT. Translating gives CASSRTTGNQPQHF.

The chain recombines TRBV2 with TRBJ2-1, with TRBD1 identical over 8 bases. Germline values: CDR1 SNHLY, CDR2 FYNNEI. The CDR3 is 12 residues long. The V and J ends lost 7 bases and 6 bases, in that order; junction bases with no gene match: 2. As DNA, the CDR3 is TGTGCCAGCACCGGGACAGGCAATGAGCAGTTCTTC. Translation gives CASTGTGNEQFF.

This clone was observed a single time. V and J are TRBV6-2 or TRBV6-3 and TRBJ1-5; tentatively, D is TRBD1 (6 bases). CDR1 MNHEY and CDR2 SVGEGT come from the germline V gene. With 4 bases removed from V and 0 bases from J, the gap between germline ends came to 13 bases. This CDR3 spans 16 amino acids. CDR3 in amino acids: CASSFQGPYSNQPQHF. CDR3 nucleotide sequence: TGTGCCAGCAGTTTTCAGGGGCCTTATAGCAATCAGCCCCAGCATTTT.

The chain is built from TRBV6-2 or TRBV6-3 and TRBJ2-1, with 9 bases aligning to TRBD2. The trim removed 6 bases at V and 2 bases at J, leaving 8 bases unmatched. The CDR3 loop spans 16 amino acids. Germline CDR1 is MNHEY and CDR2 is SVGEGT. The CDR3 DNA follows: TGTGCCAGCAGCCTCCTAGCGGGACTTACCTACAATGAGCAGTTCTTC. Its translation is CASSLLAGLTYNEQFF.